This is a list of T cell receptor beta chains from one sample in a study of blood T cell repertoires in COVID-19. Profiling relied on immunoSEQ multiplex PCR, and the TCRdb table lists in-frame clones only, not all of them. Of approximately 82,000 clones in the sample, about 83% were seen once. Sequenced: peripheral blood. These receptors were collected from a woman aged 55-75 years with acute or convalescent COVID-19. Both conserved end residues are part of each CDR3. D genes are given only for firm matches. Not every row has a clone size; where given, it reads once, few, many or a size class.

clone_size | j_call | v_call | d_call | cdr3_nt | cdr3_aa
few | TRBJ2-5 | TRBV7-2 | - | TGTGCCAGCAGCTGGAGCCACCAAGAGACCCAGTACTTC | CASSWSHQETQYF
- | TRBJ1-5 | TRBV6-2/TRBV6-3 | TRBD1 | TGTGCCAGCAGTTACCTACCGGGACAGGGTAACAATCAGCCCCAGCATTTT | CASSYLPGQGNNQPQHF
- | TRBJ2-1 | TRBV11-3 | - | TGTGCCAGCAGCTCAGGTAGGGGTGTCTACAATGAGCAGTTCTTC | CASSSGRGVYNEQFF
- | TRBJ2-3 | TRBV12-3/TRBV12-4 | - | TGTGCCAGCAGTTTGGCTAGTGCAGATACGCAGTATTTT | CASSLASADTQYF
- | TRBJ1-3 | TRBV18 | TRBD1 | TGTGCCAGCTCACCCGTTTACCAGGGGGCGAGTGGAAACACCATATATTTT | CASSPVYQGASGNTIYF
- | TRBJ2-5 | TRBV5-1 | - | TGCGCCAGCAGCTTGACCGGAGTTGGAGAGACCCAGTACTTC | CASSLTGVGETQYF
- | TRBJ2-1 | TRBV13 | - | TGTGCCAGCAGCCACCGGGGGTGGAATGAGCAGTTCTTC | CASSHRGWNEQFF
- | TRBJ1-2 | TRBV7-2 | - | TGTGCCAGCAGCTTAGAGGGAGGGGGTGGCTACACCTTC | CASSLEGGGGYTF
- | TRBJ1-3 | TRBV5-1 | - | TGCGCCAGCAGCTTGGCCCAGGGCTCTGGAAACACCATATATTTT | CASSLAQGSGNTIYF
- | TRBJ1-1 | TRBV4-2 | TRBD1 | TGTGCCAGCAGCCAAACCGGGACAGGGAACACTGAAGCTTTCTTT | CASSQTGTGNTEAFF
- | TRBJ2-7 | TRBV5-1 | - | TGCGCCAGCAGCTGGGGGCAGGGTCTCTACGAGCAGTACTTC | CASSWGQGLYEQYF
- | TRBJ1-1 | TRBV24-1 | - | TGTGCCACCAGTGATGCACTATTGAACACTGAAGCTTTCTTT | CATSDALLNTEAFF
- | TRBJ2-7 | TRBV5-6 | - | TGTGCCAGCAGCCGCGAGAGATACGAGCAGTACTTC | CASSRERYEQYF
- | TRBJ2-3 | TRBV7-8 | TRBD1 | TGTGCCAGCAGCTTTTCCGGGACAGGGGCCGCAGATACGCAGTATTTT | CASSFSGTGAADTQYF
- | TRBJ2-7 | TRBV7-2 | TRBD1 | TGTGCCAGCAGCTCTGGACAGGGGGCGAGTTACGAGCAGTACTTC | CASSSGQGASYEQYF
- | TRBJ1-2 | TRBV4-3 | TRBD1 | TGCGCCAGCAGCCAAGGATACGGGGACAGGGGAGGATTTGGCTACACCTTC | CASSQGYGDRGGFGYTF
- | TRBJ1-2 | TRBV5-1 | - | TGCGCCAGCAGCTTGGAGGGACAATCCTATGGCTACACCTTC | CASSLEGQSYGYTF
- | TRBJ1-2 | TRBV30 | - | TGTGCCTGGAGTGTACAGGACTATGGCTACACCTTC | CAWSVQDYGYTF
- | TRBJ2-1 | TRBV7-9 | TRBD2 | TGTGCCAGCAGCTTATCGGCGGGAGCTTACAATGAGCAGTTCTTC | CASSLSAGAYNEQFF
- | TRBJ1-6 | TRBV29-1 | - | TGCAGCGTAGGACAGTATAGTGGTTCACCCCTCCACTTT | CSVGQYSGSPLHF
- | TRBJ2-3 | TRBV5-4 | TRBD1 | TGTGCCAGCAGCGTACTAGGACAGGGACCGCAGTATTTT | CASSVLGQGPQYF
few | TRBJ2-1 | TRBV5-1 | TRBD2 | TGCGCCAGCAGCTCCGGACTAGCGAACAATGAGCAGTTCTTC | CASSSGLANNEQFF
once | TRBJ2-7 | TRBV6-5 | TRBD1 | TGTGCCAGCTTCGACAGGGGGAACGCCTACGAGCAGTACTTC | CASFDRGNAYEQYF
- | TRBJ2-1 | TRBV7-7 | TRBD2 | TGTGCTAGCAGCCTAGGACTAGCGGGGGTAGGAGAGCAGTTCTTC | CASSLGLAGVGEQFF
- | TRBJ1-5 | TRBV18 | - | TGTGCCAGCTCACCCGACACCCATCAGCCCCAGCATTTT | CASSPDTHQPQHF
once | TRBJ2-7 | TRBV5-4 | TRBD1 | TGTGCCAGCAGCACCACCGGGACAGGGATCTCCTACGAGCAGTACTTC | CASSTTGTGISYEQYF
- | TRBJ2-1 | TRBV6-5 | - | TGTGCCAGCAGTTATTTGAGTGAGCAGTTCTTC | CASSYLSEQFF
- | TRBJ2-1 | TRBV3-1/TRBV3-2 | TRBD2 | TGTGCCAGCAGCCAAGATCTTCCACTAGCGGGTTACAATGAGCAGTTCTTC | CASSQDLPLAGYNEQFF
- | TRBJ2-5 | TRBV7-2 | TRBD2 | TGTGCCAGCAGCTACTGGACTAGCGGGGGTGAGACCCAGTACTTC | CASSYWTSGGETQYF
- | TRBJ2-2 | TRBV11-2 | - | TGTGCCAGCAGCTTAGGGGGCAGGGGAGACGGGGAGCTGTTTTTT | CASSLGGRGDGELFF
- | TRBJ1-4 | TRBV7-9 | TRBD1 | TGTGCCAGCAGCCCGACAGGGATTAATGAAAAACTGTTTTTT | CASSPTGINEKLFF
- | TRBJ1-6 | TRBV18 | TRBD1 | TGTGCCAGCTCACAGGACAGGGTCAATTCACCCCTCCACTTT | CASSQDRVNSPLHF
- | TRBJ2-7 | TRBV27 | TRBD1 | TGTGCCAGCAGTTCCACCGGGACAGGGAGCTACGAGCAGTACTTC | CASSSTGTGSYEQYF